The 8 T cell receptor beta chains listed next were all sequenced from one sample in a study of Ad26.COV2.S vaccination and SARS-CoV-2 variants. The sample's treatment: 15 to 20 received Ad26.COV2.S at low or high dose, single or two shots; about five received placebo; per-sample allocation not given. The samples were gathered on day 63 after the first injection of vaccine or placebo. Here immunoSEQ multiplex PCR was the method, and the copy in TCRdb shows in-frame clones only, minus some. In the table there are 450,000 to 550,000 clones, 80% to 90% of which are singletons. The sequenced sample was peripheral blood, obtained in a trial of Ad26.COV2.S vaccine versus placebo. The receptors derive from a person between 18 and 65 years old who received the Ad26.COV2.S COVID-19 vaccine or a placebo.

The genes are TRBV12-3 or TRBV12-4 and TRBJ2-7; 8 nucleotides align to TRBD1. The CDR3 length is 13 residues. V trimming: 3 bases; J trimming: 6 bases; junction bases outside the gene matches: 4. The chain's CDR3 is CASSFQGAGEQYF. CDR3 DNA: TGTGCCAGCAGTTTTCAGGGGGCGGGCGAGCAGTACTTC.

The J gene is TRBJ1-1, the V gene TRBV6-5; 7 bases align to TRBD1. This CDR3 contains 15 residues. The J segment lost 2 bases and the V segment lost 7 bases, leaving 10 bases of the junction unmatched. In germline, CDR1 is MNHEY, CDR2 SVGAGI. CDR3 region: CASNFLKGANTEAFF. The CDR3 coding sequence is TGTGCCAGCAATTTTTTAAAGGGGGCTAACACTGAAGCTTTCTTT.

The gene calls are TRBV10-3 and TRBJ1-2, with D unresolved. Germline CDR1 ENHRY, CDR2 SYGVKD. V lost 3 bases and J 7 bases, leaving 6 bases between the germline ends. The CDR3 is 11 amino acids. The CDR3 sequence is CAISDRTGYTF. The CDR3 coding sequence is TGTGCCATCAGTGATAGGACTGGCTACACCTTC.

This clone has more than one count but fewer than ten. J is TRBJ1-2 and V is TRBV7-8; D is ambiguous. Germline V lookup: CDR1 SGHVS, CDR2 FQNEAQ. This CDR3 region has 15 residues. The V and J ends lost 1 base and 7 bases respectively, with 16 bases between them. The CDR3 here is CASSLGQGLFPGYTF. The CDR3 region has the DNA TGTGCCAGCAGCTTAGGACAAGGTCTTTTCCCTGGCTACACCTTC.

This chain links TRBV20-1 with TRBJ2-3, with 13 bases fitting TRBD2. This CDR3 contains 18 residues. Unmatched junction bases numbered 16, after V lost 6 bases and J lost 4 bases. Germline CDR1 and CDR2: DFQATT and SNEGSKA (reference sequence). The CDR3 loop is CSASHELAGGPDADTQYF. CDR3 DNA: TGCAGTGCCAGTCACGAACTAGCGGGGGGGCCTGATGCAGATACGCAGTATTTT.

The J gene is TRBJ2-7, the V gene TRBV7-2; 7 nucleotides match TRBD1. V lost 4 bases to trimming and J lost 4 bases; unmatched junction nucleotides: 1. Germline CDR1 is SGHTA and CDR2 is FQGNSA. The CDR3 contains 12 residues. This CDR3 reads CASSWTGYEQYF. CDR3 DNA sequence: TGTGCCAGCAGCTGGACAGGTTACGAGCAGTACTTC.

On this clone itself: Other nucleotide sequences from this sample produce the same CDR3. The rearrangement uses TRBV19 and TRBJ1-5; no definite D call. V dropped 3 bases and J dropped 1 base, with 4 bases sitting between them. The CDR3 runs to 13 residues. The germline V gene has CDR1 LNHDA and CDR2 SQIVND (reference sequence). The CDR3 DNA follows: TGTGCCAGTAGTATCAGCAGCAATCAGCCCCAGCATTTT. It is translated as CASSISSNQPQHF.

CDR3 nucleotide sequence: TGTGCCAGCAGCCCTGATGGGTTGGCAAGCCAGCCCCAGCATTTT. Translation gives CASSPDGLASQPQHF. The V gene is TRBV5-4, the J gene TRBJ1-5; D remains unclear. Per germline, CDR1 SGHNT and CDR2 YYREEE (reference sequence). The CDR3 is 15 residues long. Between the trimmed V and J ends, which lost 4 bases and 7 bases, there was a span of 18 bases.